The rows below give T cell receptor beta chains drawn from one sample of a study of cytomegalovirus exposure and HLA in healthy donors. Clones were sequenced by immunoSEQ multiplex PCR, and TCRdb holds only the in-frame ones, with some missing. Of about 150,000 clones listed, around 84% are singletons. Sequenced sample: PBMCs. The receptors here all came from a boy aged 2 to 9 in good health and CMV-seronegative. Both conserved end residues are part of each CDR3. The D gene is left open where the match is weak. Rows give clone size only sometimes, using once, few, many, or a class for an expanded clone.

.,.,TRBV27,TRBJ1-1,TGTGCCAGCAGTTCCGGGATTTGGGGTGAAGCTTTCTTT,CASSSGIWGEAFF
TRBD1,.,TRBV27,TRBJ2-1,TGTGCCAGCAGCCACAGGGGCCCGGGGCAGTTCTTC,CASSHRGPGQFF
.,.,TRBV15,TRBJ1-6,TGTGCCACCAGCAGAGGGGGAGGGTGGTCACCCCTCCACTTT,CATSRGGGWSPLHF
TRBD2,.,TRBV5-1,TRBJ2-2,TGCGCCAGCAGCACCTCCGGGACTAGCGGGAAGAACACCGGGGAGCTGTTTTTT,CASSTSGTSGKNTGELFF
.,.,TRBV6-5,TRBJ1-5,TGTGCCAGCAGTCCAGGGGTAGAGGCTCTGCCCCAGCATTTT,CASSPGVEALPQHF
TRBD2,few,TRBV6-5,TRBJ2-1,TGTGCCAGCAGTTACTCCCGGGAGGCCCCCCTTGAGCAGTTCTTC,CASSYSREAPLEQFF
TRBD1,.,TRBV7-9,TRBJ2-7,TGTGCCAGCAGCTTAGGGACAGGGCTCTACGAGCAGTACTTC,CASSLGTGLYEQYF
.,.,TRBV25-1,TRBJ2-7,TGTGCCAGCAGGCAGGACAGGGAGGGGACCTACGAGCAGTACTTC,CASRQDREGTYEQYF
TRBD1,once,TRBV4-3,TRBJ2-7,TGCGCCAGCAGCCAAGGTTTAGGGACAGGGAGCTACGAGCAGTACTTC,CASSQGLGTGSYEQYF
.,.,TRBV27,TRBJ2-3,TGTGCCAGCACCTCGGGACTGAACACAGATACGCAGTATTTT,CASTSGLNTDTQYF
.,once,TRBV21-1,TRBJ1-2,TGTGCCAGCAGCACATTCAGGAAGGGGTCCCCACTGTACTATGGCTACACCTTC,CASSTFRKGSPLYYGYTF
TRBD1,.,TRBV7-8,TRBJ1-5,TGTGCCAGCAGTCACATCAGGGGGAAGATTTATCAGCCCCAGCATTTT,CASSHIRGKIYQPQHF
TRBD2,.,TRBV9,TRBJ2-2,TGTGCCAGCAGCGCGCATCTAATCCACGGCGGGGGTACGAACACCGGGGAGCTGTTTTTT,CASSAHLIHGGGTNTGELFF
TRBD1,.,TRBV4-2,TRBJ1-5,TGTGCCAGCAGCCCTCGGACAGGGGAAAATCAGCCCCAGCATTTT,CASSPRTGENQPQHF
TRBD1,few,TRBV5-1,TRBJ2-1,TGCGCCAGCAGCTCGGGGACAGTAACCTACAATGAGCAGTTCTTC,CASSSGTVTYNEQFF
TRBD2,.,TRBV5-4,TRBJ2-7,TGTGCCAGCGGCACCGGGGGGGAGAGGTCCTACGAGCAGTACTTC,CASGTGGERSYEQYF
TRBD1,.,TRBV12-5,TRBJ1-2,TGTGCTAGTGGTGCCCCGGGACAGGGAAAGTATGGCTACACCTTC,CASGAPGQGKYGYTF
TRBD1,once,TRBV10-3,TRBJ2-7,TGTGCCATTTCCAACCCCGGGACAGGGCCCGAGCAGTACTTC,CAISNPGTGPEQYF
TRBD1,few,TRBV4-3,TRBJ2-3,TGCGCCAGCAGCCGGGACAGGGCGCTGGATACGCAGTATTTT,CASSRDRALDTQYF
.,.,TRBV19,TRBJ2-7,TGTGCCAGTAGTGATACGACTAGTCCGATGGCCTACGAGCAGTACTTC,CASSDTTSPMAYEQYF
.,.,TRBV6-5,TRBJ2-3,TGTGCCAGCAGTACTTCCGGAGGAGTGGAAGATACGCAGTATTTT,CASSTSGGVEDTQYF
.,.,TRBV4-2,TRBJ2-3,TGTGCCAGCAGCCAAGAGTTTTTTCACGGGTCTAGCACAGATACGCAGTATTTT,CASSQEFFHGSSTDTQYF
TRBD2,.,TRBV27,TRBJ2-1,TGTGCCAGCAGTTCGCATCCGGGACTACCCTACAATGAGCAGTTCTTC,CASSSHPGLPYNEQFF
.,.,TRBV7-6,TRBJ1-1,TGTGCCAGCAGCTTAGCAGGGGATACTGAAGCTTTCTTT,CASSLAGDTEAFF
TRBD1,few,TRBV7-2,TRBJ2-7,TGTGCCAGCAGCTCGCCCCGGGACAGGGCCTACGAGCAGTACTTC,CASSSPRDRAYEQYF
.,.,TRBV4-3,TRBJ1-1,TGCGCCAGCAGCCCCCAATCCGGTGGCACTGAAGCTTTCTTT,CASSPQSGGTEAFF
.,once,TRBV27,TRBJ2-1,TGTGCCAGCAGTTTAACCTGGGGCTGGAACAATGAGCAGTTCTTC,CASSLTWGWNNEQFF
TRBD2,.,TRBV5-4,TRBJ2-4,TGTGCCAGCAGCTTGGCCAGTGCTAGCGGGGGGAAAAACATTCAGTACTTC,CASSLASASGGKNIQYF
.,.,TRBV4-2,TRBJ2-7,TGTGCCAGCAGCCAAGTGGGGTCGGAGGGGGCCTTGTACGAGCAGTACTTC,CASSQVGSEGALYEQYF
TRBD2,.,TRBV5-1,TRBJ2-1,TGCGCCAGCAGCTTGCGCCCTAGCGGGGGGGCAGATGAGCAGTTCTTC,CASSLRPSGGADEQFF
.,.,TRBV4-3,TRBJ2-1,TGCGCCAGCAGCCAAGTTAACAGGGCAAACAATGAGCAGTTCTTC,CASSQVNRANNEQFF
TRBD1,.,TRBV11-2,TRBJ2-3,TGTGCCAGCAGTTATACAGGGGGCGGTACGCAGTATTTT,CASSYTGGGTQYF
TRBD1,once,TRBV27,TRBJ2-1,TGTGCCAGCTGGACAGGGGTCCGGAGCTCCTACAATGAGCAGTTCTTC,CASWTGVRSSYNEQFF
.,.,TRBV28,TRBJ2-7,TGTGCCAGCAGTCCTTCAGGAGGGTCCCTCGAGCAGTACTTC,CASSPSGGSLEQYF
TRBD2,.,TRBV11-3,TRBJ2-3,TGTGCCAGCAGCGCAGACCCGGGGGGTAATACGCAGTATTTT,CASSADPGGNTQYF
.,.,TRBV28,TRBJ2-7,TGTGCCAGCAGTCCCCGGGTGATCTACGAGCAGTACTTC,CASSPRVIYEQYF
.,.,TRBV21-1,TRBJ2-1,TGTGCCAGCAGCACTCCCGGGACTAGAAGCAATGAGCAGTTCTTC,CASSTPGTRSNEQFF
.,few,TRBV1,TRBJ2-7,TGCACCAGCAGCCACCTAGGAGCTACCTACGAGCAGTACTTC,CTSSHLGATYEQYF
.,.,TRBV6-4,TRBJ2-1,TGTGCCAGCAGTAGACTAGAAGCCTACAATGAGCAGTTCTTC,CASSRLEAYNEQFF
.,.,TRBV9,TRBJ1-3,TGTGCCAGCAGCGTTGGTTTGGGGGCGGCAGGAAACACCATATATTTT,CASSVGLGAAGNTIYF
.,.,TRBV28,TRBJ1-1,TGTGCCAGCAAGGGGAGGGGCGGTGCTGAAGCTTTCTTT,CASKGRGGAEAFF
TRBD2,.,TRBV6-4,TRBJ2-1,TGTGCCAGCAGTGACTCGAGCGGGGGGGCCAATGAGCAGTTCTTC,CASSDSSGGANEQFF
TRBD2,.,TRBV7-9,TRBJ2-1,TGTGCCAGCCATAGTAGCGGGAGTCCCCGGAGTTACTACAATGAGCAGTTCTTC,CASHSSGSPRSYYNEQFF
.,.,TRBV5-5,TRBJ1-1,TGTGCCAGCAGCAAAGTCGGCACTGAAGCTTTCTTT,CASSKVGTEAFF
TRBD1,.,TRBV6-6,TRBJ2-3,TGTGCCAGCACTCCGGGACAGGGTATTTCCGATACGCAGTATTTT,CASTPGQGISDTQYF
.,.,TRBV16,TRBJ1-1,TGTGCCAGCAGCCAATCGGGCAGGGGAATGAACACTGAAGCTTTCTTT,CASSQSGRGMNTEAFF